What follows are 17 T cell receptor beta chains derived from one specimen sequenced in a study of cytomegalovirus exposure and HLA in healthy donors. Use of 60 Vbeta and 13 Jbeta primers characterized the PCR. Profiling relied on immunoSEQ multiplex PCR, and the TCRdb table lists in-frame clones only, not all of them. The table lists 120,000 to 150,000 clones, 75% to 80% of them singletons. The sequencing input was PBMCs. These receptors all come from a middle-aged man in good health and CMV-seropositive.

This chain uses TRBV10-3 with TRBJ2-5, with 12 nucleotides matching TRBD1. This CDR3 has 18 residues. The ends lost 3 bases at V and 5 bases at J; junction bases unmatched: 13. Germline CDR1 and CDR2: ENHRY and SYGVKD. CDR3 DNA sequence: TGTGCCATCAGTGATCCCATCAGGGGACAGGGGGCTATGGAGACCCAGTACTTC. Protein sequence: CAISDPIRGQGAMETQYF.

This chain links TRBV6-6 with TRBJ1-1, with D perhaps TRBD1 (5 bases). Trimming stripped 5 bases from V and 6 bases from J, with 7 bases between. The germline CDR1 and CDR2 sequences are MNHNY and SVGAGI (reference sequence). The CDR3 has 11 residues. As DNA, the CDR3 is TGTGCCAGCAGTGGGGGGGCTGAAGCTTTCTTT. Its translation is CASSGGAEAFF.

The genes are TRBV4-3 and TRBJ2-3; TRBD2 agrees at 10 bases. The CDR3 consists of 17 residues. After removal of 0 bases from V and 2 bases from J, the junction contained 5 bases not matched to a gene. The V gene's germline CDR1 is LGHNA and CDR2 YSLEER. The CDR3 sequence: CASSQDIGTSATDTQYF. The CDR3 DNA follows: TGCGCCAGCAGCCAAGATATTGGGACTAGCGCCACAGATACGCAGTATTTT.

The chain employs TRBV4-1 and TRBJ1-4; 8 nucleotides align to TRBD1. CDR3 length: 16 residues. Germline values: CDR1 MGHRA, CDR2 YSYEKL. Trimming at V came to 0 bases and at J to 7 bases, leaving 7 bases not matched to a gene. The CDR3 sequence is CASSQDFRTGFEKLFF. The CDR3 region has the DNA TGCGCCAGCAGCCAAGATTTTAGGACAGGGTTTGAAAAACTGTTTTTT.

V usage is TRBV6-4 and J usage is TRBJ1-2, with TRBD1 as a possible D gene (6 bases). CDR1 is MRHNA, CDR2 SNTAGT, per germline. The CDR3 sequence is 14 residues long. V gave up 0 bases and J gave up 6 bases, with 11 bases separating them. The CDR3 spells CASSDSGTKDGYTF. DNA for the CDR3: TGTGCCAGCAGTGACTCGGGGACAAAGGATGGCTACACCTTC.

The genes are TRBV4-2 and TRBJ2-4; 8 nucleotides match TRBD1. Trimming cost V 2 bases and J 9 bases; bases outside gene matches: 12. The V gene's germline CDR1 is LGHNA and CDR2 YNFKEQ. CDR3 length: 16 amino acids. The CDR3 sequence: CASSQIGDRSEGIQYF. The CDR3 DNA follows: TGTGCCAGCAGCCAAATCGGGGACAGGTCCGAGGGCATTCAGTACTTC.

V is TRBV28 and J is TRBJ2-5; D gene uncertain. The DNA end is a closer match to TRBJ2-7, so the J assignment may be wrong. There are 13 residues in the CDR3. CDR1 is MDHEN, CDR2 SYDVKM, per germline. CDR3 amino acids: CASSLPARDEQYF. CDR3 DNA sequence: TGTGCCAGCAGTTTACCAGCTAGAGACGAGCAGTACTTC.

The CDR3 DNA reads TGCGCCAGCAGCCAAGATCCCAACTTCGATGAGCAGTTCTTC. Translated, it gives CASSQDPNFDEQFF. V and J are TRBV4-1 and TRBJ2-1, with D unresolved. The CDR3 covers 14 residues. V was pared by 0 bases and J by 8 bases, with 11 bases between. Germline CDR1 MGHRA, CDR2 YSYEKL.

This clone was recorded only once. The V gene is TRBV28, the J gene TRBJ2-7; 8 positions match TRBD2. The V gene end was trimmed by 3 bases and the J gene end by 6 bases; junction bases not matched to a gene: 4. Germline V lookup: CDR1 MDHEN, CDR2 SYDVKM. CDR3 length equals 13 residues. Written as DNA, the CDR3 is TGTGCCAGCAGTTTGATGGCGGGAGGCGAGCAGTACTTC. Translated: CASSLMAGGEQYF.

The table lists this clone with a count of one. The chain links TRBV5-1 to TRBJ1-1, with 8 bases aligning to TRBD1. The CDR3 loop spans 14 amino acids. V shed 4 bases, J shed 5 bases, and the junction held 7 bases outside the gene matches. Germline V gene data show CDR1 as SGHRS and CDR2 as YFSETQ. The CDR3 spells CASSAGQEGTEAFF. As DNA, the CDR3 is TGCGCCAGCAGCGCGGGACAGGAGGGGACTGAAGCTTTCTTT. The variable domain in full, completed from reference TRBV5-1 and TRBJ1-1, reads KAGVTQTPRYLIKTRGQQVTLSCSPISGHRSVSWYQQTPGQGLQFLFEYFSETQRNKGNFPGRFSGRQFSNSRSEMNVSTLELGDSALYLCASSAGQEGTEAFFGQGTRLTVV.

This chain uses TRBV6-1 with TRBJ2-5; perhaps TRBD1 as D (5 bases). This CDR3 region has 15 residues. From germline, CDR1 is MNHNS and CDR2 SASEGT. Trimming removed 1 base from V and 5 bases from J, with 14 bases in between. The CDR3 spells CASSEEPLRGETQYF. CDR3 DNA: TGTGCCAGCAGTGAAGAACCCCTTAGGGGTGAGACCCAGTACTTC.

This sequence joins TRBV14 and TRBJ2-5; 9 bases fit TRBD2. The length of the CDR3 is 15 residues. Unmatched junction bases numbered 2, after V lost 2 bases and J lost 1 base. Germline V lookup: CDR1 SGHDN, CDR2 FVKESK. As DNA, the CDR3 is TGTGCCAGCAGCCAAATAGCGGGAGTCCAAGAGACCCAGTACTTC. Protein product: CASSQIAGVQETQYF.

The chain recombines TRBV5-1 with TRBJ2-2, with no clear D. This CDR3 spans 15 amino acids. CDR1 and CDR2 (germline): SGHRS, YFSETQ. The V gene lost 0 bases and the J gene lost 0 bases, with 6 bases spanning the gap. CDR3 bases: TGCGCCAGCAGCTTGGGACGGGCGAACACCGGGGAGCTGTTTTTT. Translating it yields CASSLGRANTGELFF.

The rearrangement uses TRBV7-9 and TRBJ2-4, with D possibly matching TRBD2 (6 bases). Deletions cut 5 bases from V and 8 bases from J, with 13 bases between. Germline V gene sequence: CDR1 SEHNR, CDR2 FQNEAQ (reference sequence). This CDR3 region has 13 residues. The CDR3 bases are TGTGCCAGCAGCAACGGAGGGGTCGACATTCAGTACTTC. Residues: CASSNGGVDIQYF.

The CDR3 protein is CASSYSAGVGETQYF. The DNA for the CDR3 is TGTGCCAGCAGTTACTCAGCGGGAGTGGGGGAGACCCAGTACTTC. The chain is built from TRBV6-6 and TRBJ2-5; TRBD2 matches 8 bases. The CDR3 is made up of 15 amino acids. V gave up 0 bases and J gave up 5 bases; unmatched junction bases: 5. Germline V gene data show CDR1 as MNHNY and CDR2 as SVGAGI (reference sequence).

The J gene is TRBJ1-2, the V gene TRBV5-1; 8 positions agree with TRBD1. V shed 0 bases and J 5 bases; nucleotides not matched to a gene: 3. Per the germline V gene, CDR1 is SGHRS and CDR2 is YFSETQ. This CDR3 region has 14 residues. DNA for the CDR3: TGCGCCAGCAGCTTGGTTGGACAGGGTTATGGCTACACCTTC. This codes for CASSLVGQGYGYTF.

CDR3 coding DNA: TGTGCCAGCAGTAACAGGGCCCGCTCTGGAAACACCATATATTTT. Translating gives CASSNRARSGNTIYF. The chain couples TRBV6-1 to TRBJ1-3; tentative D call: TRBD1 (6 bases). CDR1 is MNHNS, CDR2 SASEGT, per germline. The CDR3 consists of 15 residues. Deletions cut 5 bases from V and 0 bases from J, with 11 bases between.